A single sample is the source of the 29 T cell receptor beta chains below, sequenced in a study of blood T cell repertoires in COVID-19. The repertoire was sequenced with immunoSEQ multiplex PCR; TCRdb's copy has only in-frame clones and lacks some. In the table there are around 310,000 clones, around 91% of which are singletons. What was sequenced was PBMCs or T cells enriched from blood (not recorded which). The receptor set was obtained from a woman between 40 and 55 years old who had recovered from COVID-19.

The V and J genes are TRBV28 and TRBJ2-7; 10 bases match TRBD2. The CDR3 contains 15 residues. CDR1 and CDR2 from the germline V gene are MDHEN and SYDVKM. The V segment lost 7 bases and the J segment 2 bases; nucleotides outside the gene matches: 8. The CDR3 nucleotides read TGTGCCAGCACCGATGGGCTAGCGGGAGCCTACGAGCAGTACTTC. Translation gives CASTDGLAGAYEQYF.

The chain has TRBV29-1 and TRBJ1-3, with D possibly being TRBD1 (6 bases). Trimming left V 3 bases short and J 2 bases short, with 11 bases between. There are 14 residues in the CDR3. Looked up from germline, CDR1 is SQVTM and CDR2 is ANQGSEA. CDR3 sequence (DNA): TGCAGCGTTGAGGCAGGGGTAGCTGGAAACACCATATATTTT. The encoded protein is CSVEAGVAGNTIYF.

The CDR3 loop reads CASSLTSGRDYEQYF. For the CDR3, the DNA is TGTGCCAGCAGCCTTACTAGCGGGAGGGACTACGAGCAGTACTTC. This rearrangement joins TRBV3-1 (or the pseudogene TRBV3-2) to TRBJ2-7, with 13 positions matching TRBD2. The germline V gene has CDR1 LGHDT and CDR2 YNNKEL (reference sequence). Trimming at V came to 4 bases and at J to 3 bases, leaving 3 bases not matched to a gene. The CDR3 extends over 15 amino acids.

This chain uses TRBV4-3 with TRBJ2-7; perhaps TRBD1 as D (5 bases). V shed 1 base and J shed 5 bases, with 9 bases lying between them. This CDR3 comprises 13 residues. CDR1 LGHNA and CDR2 YSLEER come from the germline V gene. The CDR3 nucleotides are TGCGCCAGCAGCCAAGGGGTGGACAACGAGCAGTACTTC. Encoded protein: CASSQGVDNEQYF.

The chain combines TRBV27 with TRBJ2-7, with D tentatively TRBD2 (5 bases). V was cut by 10 bases and J by 3 bases, with 22 bases left in between. The CDR3 has 15 residues. From germline, CDR1 is MNHEY and CDR2 SMNVEV (reference sequence). CDR3 protein: CATRARLALHYEQYF. The CDR3 DNA reads as TGTGCCACCCGGGCTAGGCTAGCTCTACACTACGAGCAGTACTTC.

The genes are TRBV27 and TRBJ2-1, with D possibly TRBD2 on 6 matching bases. Trimming removed 2 bases at V and 7 bases at J, with 9 bases between. The CDR3 consists of 13 residues. The germline CDR1 and CDR2 sequences are MNHEY and SMNVEV (reference sequence). This CDR3 is CASSLLGTNEQFF. The CDR3 DNA reads TGTGCCAGCAGTTTACTAGGGACTAATGAGCAGTTCTTC.

The chain has TRBV18 and TRBJ2-7; TRBD1 might be the D (5 bases). The germline CDR1 and CDR2 sequences are KGHSH and LQKENI. The length of the CDR3 is 13 residues. The V and J ends lost 0 bases and 6 bases respectively, with 9 bases between them. The CDR3 loop reads CASSPPSRAEQYF. Here the CDR3 DNA reads TGTGCCAGCTCACCACCGTCCAGGGCCGAGCAGTACTTC.

The J gene is TRBJ2-4, the V gene TRBV4-3; D not resolved. This CDR3 has 16 amino acids. Germline V CDR1 and CDR2: LGHNA, YSLEER. V was cut by 4 bases and J by 1 base, with 14 bases left in between. In DNA form, the CDR3 reads TGCGCCAGCAGCCCTGTGGCTGGTGGTGCCAAAAACATTCAGTACTTC. Protein: CASSPVAGGAKNIQYF.

The rearrangement uses TRBV29-1 and TRBJ2-7, with 7 bases aligning to TRBD2. Germline V gene sequence: CDR1 SQVTM, CDR2 ANQGSEA. The V segment lost 6 bases and the J segment 2 bases; nucleotides outside the gene matches: 13. The CDR3 is 15 residues long. The CDR3 region is CSVDGSSGATYEQYF. The CDR3 nucleotides are TGCAGCGTGGACGGATCTAGCGGAGCCACCTACGAGCAGTACTTC.

In its sample, this clone was seen once. Other DNA variants within this sample encode the same CDR3. The rearrangement joins TRBV2 to TRBJ1-2; 9 bases agree with TRBD1. In germline, CDR1 is SNHLY, CDR2 FYNNEI. This CDR3 has 14 residues. V trimming: 4 bases; J trimming: 2 bases; junction bases outside the gene matches: 2. The CDR3 nucleotides are TGTGCCAGCAGTGTACAGGGGGCGAACTATGGCTACACCTTC. Protein sequence: CASSVQGANYGYTF.

The CDR3 nucleotides read TGCGCCAGCAGCCAAGATGTCGGCGGAACGATGGAGACCCAGTACTTC. Its protein product is CASSQDVGGTMETQYF. The chain employs TRBV4-3 and TRBJ2-5; D uncertain. From germline, CDR1 is LGHNA and CDR2 YSLEER. The CDR3 spans 16 residues. The ends were cut back, 0 bases at V and 5 bases at J, with 16 bases in the middle.

The V and J genes are TRBV25-1 and TRBJ1-4; D remains unclear. Germline lookup yields CDR1 MGHDK and CDR2 SYGVNS. This CDR3 is 15 amino acids long. The V end lost 0 bases, the J end lost 4 bases, and 9 bases lay between the germline ends. CDR3 nucleotide sequence: TGTGCCAGCAGTGAATATTCGTCCCGTAATGAAAAACTGTTTTTT. Its protein product is CASSEYSSRNEKLFF.

V gene TRBV5-5 combines with J gene TRBJ2-7; 9 bases line up with TRBD2. With 4 bases clipped from V and 3 bases from J, the junction kept 14 bases outside the gene matches. The CDR3 spans 17 residues. CDR1 SGHKS and CDR2 YYEKEE come from the germline V gene (reference sequence). CDR3 DNA: TGTGCCAGCAGCCCGTTAGGGGCGCGGGAGGGTTACTACGAGCAGTACTTC. It is translated as CASSPLGAREGYYEQYF.

The chain uses TRBV5-3 and TRBJ2-3; 14 nucleotides line up with TRBD2. TRBV5-3 is identified as an open reading frame with a role that is uncertain. Trimming cost V 0 bases and J 4 bases; bases outside gene matches: 7. The CDR3 is 18 amino acids. CDR3 sequence reads: CARSLAGTSGRVSDTQYF. CDR3 nucleotides: TGTGCCAGAAGCTTGGCCGGGACTAGCGGGAGAGTTTCAGATACGCAGTATTTT.

The chain uses TRBV5-8 and TRBJ1-5; D is unclear. Trimming cost V 0 bases and J 5 bases, with 12 bases left between them. CDR3 length: 15 amino acids. CDR1 is SGHTS and CDR2 is YDEGEE in the germline V gene. CDR3 amino acids: CASSLGGREHQPQHF. CDR3 DNA sequence: TGTGCCAGCAGCTTGGGTGGACGGGAGCATCAGCCCCAGCATTTT.

The gene calls are TRBV7-9 and TRBJ2-1; 7 nucleotides line up with TRBD2. Germline CDR1 SEHNR, CDR2 FQNEAQ (reference sequence). There are 13 residues in the CDR3. V lost 11 bases and J lost 5; bases outside the gene matches: 9. CDR3 protein: CAPGASGHNEQFF. The CDR3 region has the DNA TGTGCCCCTGGGGCTAGCGGACACAATGAGCAGTTCTTC.

V is TRBV19 and J is TRBJ2-7; 11 bases map to TRBD1. The CDR3 covers 17 residues. The germline V gene encodes CDR1 LNHDA and CDR2 SQIVND (reference sequence). V was pared by 3 bases and J by 2 bases, with 9 bases of the junction left unmatched. The CDR3 DNA follows: TGTGCCAGTAGTATCGGACAGGGGGCTGTAGGTACCTACGAGCAGTACTTC. It yields the protein CASSIGQGAVGTYEQYF.

This clone was recorded only once. This rearrangement joins TRBV27 to TRBJ1-1; D not certain. The V end was cut by 8 bases, the J end by 1 base, with 11 bases between. The germline CDR1 and CDR2 sequences are MNHEY and SMNVEV (reference sequence). The CDR3 spans 13 residues. This CDR3 is CASREKKNTEAFF. For the CDR3, the DNA is TGTGCCAGCCGAGAGAAGAAGAACACTGAAGCTTTCTTT.

CDR3 DNA: TGTGCCAGCAGCACCAACCAGGGACAAAGGGCTTTCTTT. This codes for CASSTNQGQRAFF. V is TRBV7-3 and J is TRBJ1-1; D perhaps matches TRBD1 (6 bases). From germline, CDR1 is SGHTA and CDR2 FQGTGA. This CDR3 has 13 amino acids. V lost 5 bases, J lost 11 bases, and 18 bases lay in between.

The genes are TRBV2 and TRBJ2-1; D not resolved. The CDR3 loop spans 17 amino acids. Germline CDR1 is SNHLY and CDR2 is FYNNEI. V was trimmed by 3 bases and J by 0 bases, leaving 15 bases between them. The chain's CDR3 is CASSDYSSLGSYNEQFF. CDR3 nucleotide sequence: TGTGCCAGCAGTGATTATTCGAGTCTCGGCTCCTACAATGAGCAGTTCTTC.

J is TRBJ1-1 and V is TRBV11-3, with D possibly being TRBD1 (5 bases). CDR1 and CDR2 (germline): SGHNT, YENEEA. The ends were cut back, 5 bases at V and 4 bases at J, with 11 bases in the middle. This CDR3 is built from 13 residues. CDR3 protein: CASSPREGTEAFF. The CDR3, as DNA: TGTGCCAGCAGCCCCAGGGAGGGCACTGAAGCTTTCTTT. The variable domain in full, completed from reference TRBV11-3 and TRBJ1-1, reads EAGVVQSPRYKIIEKKQPVAFWCNPISGHNTLYWYLQNLGQGPELLIRYENEEAVDDSQLPKDRFSAERLKGVDSTLKIQPAELGDSAVYLCASSPREGTEAFFGQGTRLTVV.

V usage is TRBV5-1 and J usage is TRBJ1-5; 7 positions agree with TRBD1. Germline V gene lookup returns CDR1 SGHRS and CDR2 YFSETQ. The CDR3 consists of 15 residues. The junction had 3 bases not matched to a gene; V was cut back by 0 bases and J by 3 bases. The CDR3 sequence is CASSLDDRVNQPQHF. In DNA form, the CDR3 reads TGCGCCAGCAGCTTGGACGACAGGGTCAATCAGCCCCAGCATTTT.

This chain connects TRBV30 to TRBJ1-2; 9 bases map to TRBD1. Trimming at V came to 7 bases and at J to 4 bases, leaving 4 bases not matched to a gene. Germline CDR1 GTSNPN, CDR2 SVGIG (reference sequence). CDR3 length equals 12 residues. CDR3 bases: TGTGCCTCTGACAGGGGGTTCTATGGCTACACCTTC. Translating gives CASDRGFYGYTF.

There are a few counts of this clone. Additional DNA sequences in this sample encode the identical CDR3. This chain connects TRBV27 to TRBJ1-5, with 7 bases lining up with TRBD1. CDR1 is MNHEY, CDR2 SMNVEV, per germline (reference sequence). The CDR3 extends over 14 amino acids. V dropped 2 bases and J dropped 2; count of bases not matched to a gene: 0. CDR3 amino acids: CASSLQGGNQPQHF. The CDR3 DNA reads as TGTGCCAGCAGTTTACAGGGGGGCAATCAGCCCCAGCATTTT.

J is TRBJ2-1 and V is TRBV29-1; TRBD2 agrees at 9 bases. V shed 7 bases and J 7 bases; nucleotides not matched to a gene: 17. CDR1 SQVTM and CDR2 ANQGSEA come from the germline V gene. This CDR3 spans 16 amino acids. In DNA, the CDR3 is TGCAGCGCCCTCATTAGGTCTAGCGGGGCCGGGAATGAGCAGTTCTTC. Translating it yields CSALIRSSGAGNEQFF.

The rearrangement links TRBV28 to TRBJ1-2, with no clear D. Per germline, CDR1 MDHEN and CDR2 SYDVKM. The CDR3 spans 14 residues. The V end lost 4 bases, the J end lost 4 bases, and 13 bases lay between the germline ends. Written as DNA, the CDR3 is TGTGCCAGCAGTTCATTAGCACGAAGCTATGGCTACACCTTC. Encoded protein: CASSSLARSYGYTF.

This chain links TRBV21-1 with TRBJ1-2; the DNA was not compared with TRBD1, the D call given in the table. TRBV21-1 is a recognized pseudogene. CDR3 length: 15 amino acids. CDR3 nucleotides: TGTGCCAGCAGCCCCCATTTGTGGCAGGGGGACGGCTACACCTTC. Encoded protein: CASSPHLWQGDGYTF.

The chain couples TRBV6-2 or TRBV6-3 to TRBJ2-7, with 8 bases that match TRBD1. CDR1 MNHEY and CDR2 SVGEGT come from the germline V gene. The junction had 13 bases not matched to a gene; V was cut back by 4 bases and J by 5 bases. CDR3 length equals 16 residues. Here the CDR3 DNA reads TGTGCCAGCAGTTCCCCCCGTCAGACAGGGGTGAACGAGCAGTACTTC. Protein: CASSSPRQTGVNEQYF.

The chain couples TRBV30 to TRBJ1-3; TRBD1 might be the D (5 bases). The CDR3 runs 13 residues. V dropped 5 bases and J dropped 0 bases, with 8 bases sitting between them. Germline values: CDR1 GTSNPN, CDR2 SVGIG (reference sequence). The CDR3 reads CAWDRDSGNTIYF. The CDR3 coding sequence is TGTGCCTGGGACAGAGACTCTGGAAACACCATATATTTT.